Listed below are T cell receptor beta chains from one sample, sequenced in a study of OX40 agonist ivuxolimab in advanced cancers. Sequencing used immunoSEQ multiplex PCR; TCRdb keeps in-frame clones, though not all of them. The table has about 32,000 clones, roughly 79% seen once. Sequenced material: CD4+ or CD8+ T cells sorted from blood, taken in a trial of the OX40 agonist ivuxolimab. These receptors came from an adult with an advanced solid tumor such as melanoma, head and neck, liver or kidney cancer. CDR3s include the opening cysteine and the closing phenylalanine or tryptophan. Fields, in order: clone size, J gene, V gene, D gene, CDR3 DNA, CDR3 protein. The D gene is left open where the match is weak. Only some rows state a clone size, as once, few, many or a class for expanded clones.

clone_size: .
j_call: TRBJ1-2
v_call: TRBV4-1
d_call: TRBD1
cdr3_nt: TGCGCCAGCAGCCAAGGTCGGGACAGGGTCTGGAGGGCCATGGGCTACACCTTC
cdr3_aa: CASSQGRDRVWRAMGYTF

clone_size: .
j_call: TRBJ2-1
v_call: TRBV5-1
d_call: .
cdr3_nt: TGCGCCAGCACCTTTCTAGGGAGGGGGGACAATGAGCAGTTCTTC
cdr3_aa: CASTFLGRGDNEQFF

clone_size: .
j_call: TRBJ2-7
v_call: TRBV20-1
d_call: .
cdr3_nt: TGCAGTGCCGTCCCTTCTACCGAGCAGTACTTC
cdr3_aa: CSAVPSTEQYF

clone_size: .
j_call: TRBJ1-2
v_call: TRBV5-6
d_call: .
cdr3_nt: TGTGCCAGCAGCCTGGCAGGAAGGGCGGGCTATGGCTACACCTTC
cdr3_aa: CASSLAGRAGYGYTF

clone_size: .
j_call: TRBJ2-1
v_call: TRBV27
d_call: .
cdr3_nt: TGTGCCAGCAGTTTTATCCCCCTGGAAACTGTCCATGAGCAGTTCTTC
cdr3_aa: CASSFIPLETVHEQFF

clone_size: .
j_call: TRBJ1-1
v_call: TRBV11-2
d_call: TRBD1
cdr3_nt: TGTGCCAGCAGCAAACAGGGGGCAATGAACACTGAAGCTTTCTTT
cdr3_aa: CASSKQGAMNTEAFF

clone_size: .
j_call: TRBJ2-7
v_call: TRBV10-1
d_call: .
cdr3_nt: TGCGCCAGCGCCCCGGAACTTCTTCACGGGCAGTACTTC
cdr3_aa: CASAPELLHGQYF

clone_size: .
j_call: TRBJ2-7
v_call: TRBV11-1
d_call: .
cdr3_nt: TGTGCCAGCAGCTCTGGGTCGGGCGAGCAGTACTTC
cdr3_aa: CASSSGSGEQYF

clone_size: .
j_call: TRBJ2-5
v_call: TRBV6-6
d_call: .
cdr3_nt: TGTGCCAGCAGGTACCAGGGAACCTTGGAGACCCAGTACTTC
cdr3_aa: CASRYQGTLETQYF

clone_size: .
j_call: TRBJ1-5
v_call: TRBV6-1
d_call: .
cdr3_nt: TGTGCCAGCAGTGACGGTGTCAGGGGATTCGGTCAGCCCCAGCATTTT
cdr3_aa: CASSDGVRGFGQPQHF

clone_size: .
j_call: TRBJ2-6
v_call: TRBV6-1
d_call: .
cdr3_nt: TGTGCCACGGGCCCGGGGGCCAACGTCCTGACTTTC
cdr3_aa: CATGPGANVLTF

clone_size: medium-sized
j_call: TRBJ2-6
v_call: TRBV7-2
d_call: TRBD1
cdr3_nt: TGTGCCAGCATCCCGGGACAGGGGGCTTCTGGGGCCAACGTCCTGACTTTC
cdr3_aa: CASIPGQGASGANVLTF

clone_size: few
j_call: TRBJ1-2
v_call: TRBV6-4
d_call: TRBD1
cdr3_nt: TGTGCCAGCAGTCAAGCTCCAGGGGGCGTTGATGGCTACACCTTC
cdr3_aa: CASSQAPGGVDGYTF

clone_size: .
j_call: TRBJ2-3
v_call: TRBV20-1
d_call: .
cdr3_nt: TGCAGTGCTCAGACTTTGGATACGCAGTATTTT
cdr3_aa: CSAQTLDTQYF

clone_size: .
j_call: TRBJ1-5
v_call: TRBV27
d_call: .
cdr3_nt: TGTGCCAGCAGTTTGGGGGGGAATCGCAATCAGCCCCAGCATTTT
cdr3_aa: CASSLGGNRNQPQHF

clone_size: .
j_call: TRBJ1-3
v_call: TRBV5-4
d_call: .
cdr3_nt: TGTGCCAGCAGCTCGGGATCAGGAAACACCATATATTTT
cdr3_aa: CASSSGSGNTIYF

clone_size: .
j_call: TRBJ1-1
v_call: TRBV28
d_call: .
cdr3_nt: TGTGCCAGCAGTTTAGTCTACACTGAAGCTTTCTTT
cdr3_aa: CASSLVYTEAFF

clone_size: .
j_call: TRBJ2-7
v_call: TRBV10-3
d_call: .
cdr3_nt: TGTGCCATCAAGGGCGGCGGCTCCTACGAGCAGTACTTC
cdr3_aa: CAIKGGGSYEQYF

clone_size: .
j_call: TRBJ2-2
v_call: TRBV11-3
d_call: TRBD2
cdr3_nt: TGTGCCAGCAGCGGTGGGACTAGCGGGAACACCGGGGAGCTGTTTTTT
cdr3_aa: CASSGGTSGNTGELFF

clone_size: .
j_call: TRBJ1-1
v_call: TRBV9
d_call: TRBD1
cdr3_nt: TGTGCCAGCAACCGACAGGGTAGCACTGAAGCTTTCTTT
cdr3_aa: CASNRQGSTEAFF

clone_size: .
j_call: TRBJ2-3
v_call: TRBV19
d_call: .
cdr3_nt: TGTGCCAGTACCCCGACGGGCAAGCCTGGCACAGATACGCAGTATTTT
cdr3_aa: CASTPTGKPGTDTQYF

clone_size: .
j_call: TRBJ1-4
v_call: TRBV6-1
d_call: .
cdr3_nt: TGTGCCAGCAGCCGGGGTGGAGAACTGTTTTTT
cdr3_aa: CASSRGGELFF

clone_size: .
j_call: TRBJ2-5
v_call: TRBV6-1
d_call: .
cdr3_nt: TGTGCCAGCAGTGAAGGGACCCTACGTTCGGGAGAGACCCAGTACTTC
cdr3_aa: CASSEGTLRSGETQYF